The count of the clone carrying this T cell receptor beta chain is one. Its specificity is not known. The investigators sampled blood at baseline, at cycle 4 day 1, and at cycle 7 day 1. The entry originates in a study of OX40 agonist ivuxolimab in advanced cancers. Overall study: Patients' therapy was ivuxolimab, an antibody that acts as an agonist of OX40 (CD134). Study-level results: Clonal expansion was seen in CD4+ and CD8+ blood T cells by week 6 at 0.1 to 3.0 mg/kg.

V was pared by 2 bases and J by 3 bases, with 14 bases between. From germline, CDR1 is GTSNPN and CDR2 SVGIG (reference sequence). This CDR3 is 14 amino acids long. Here immunoSEQ multiplex PCR was the method, and the copy in TCRdb shows in-frame clones only, minus some. Of about 79,000 clones listed, 85% to 95% are singletons. This chain uses TRBV30 with TRBJ2-7; unclear D gene. This sequence originates from an adult with an advanced solid tumor such as melanoma, head and neck, liver or kidney cancer. The sample here was CD4+ or CD8+ T cells sorted from blood, taken in a trial of the OX40 agonist ivuxolimab. The CDR3 nucleotides are TGTGCCTGGAGTTACGGACCTGGGGACTACGAGCAGTACTTC. It yields the protein CAWSYGPGDYEQYF.